The rows below give T cell receptor beta chains drawn from one sample of a study of cytomegalovirus exposure and HLA in healthy donors. Produced via immunoSEQ multiplex PCR; TCRdb's table is partial and in-frame only. The sample records 100,000 to 150,000 clones, about 86% being singletons. Sequencing was performed on PBMCs. Receptors were obtained from a woman in her thirties in good health and CMV-seronegative. Each CDR3 is given with its conserved first and last residue. The D gene is left open where the match is weak. The size field is filled for only some rows; it gives once, few, many or a size class.

CASSSYRVTNEQFF | TGTGCCAGCAGTTCCTATCGAGTGACAAATGAGCAGTTCTTC | TRBJ2-1 | TRBV27 | . | .
CASSLGYRDRAGTDTQYF | TGCGCCAGCAGCTTGGGGTACCGGGACAGGGCTGGGACAGATACGCAGTATTTT | TRBJ2-3 | TRBV5-1 | TRBD1 | .
CASSEVESSLNEKLFF | TGTGCCAGCAGTGAAGTCGAGTCTTCGCTGAATGAAAAACTGTTTTTT | TRBJ1-4 | TRBV2 | . | .
CASSISGTSEQFF | TGTGCCAGCAGCATCTCCGGGACTAGCGAGCAGTTCTTC | TRBJ2-1 | TRBV14 | TRBD2 | .
CASSPSGRASREQYF | TGTGCCAGCAGTCCGAGCGGGAGGGCGTCTCGCGAGCAGTACTTC | TRBJ2-7 | TRBV28 | TRBD2 | .
CSVVDSIYGYTF | TGCAGCGTCGTCGACAGTATCTATGGCTACACCTTC | TRBJ1-2 | TRBV29-1 | . | .
CASTPRHPLGNQPQHF | TGTGCCAGCACCCCCAGGCACCCTTTAGGCAATCAGCCCCAGCATTTT | TRBJ1-5 | TRBV28 | . | .
CASSLSGTSAYEQYF | TGTGCCAGCAGCCTAAGTGGGACTAGCGCCTACGAGCAGTACTTC | TRBJ2-7 | TRBV7-2 | TRBD2 | .
CASSLWGQGSYEQYF | TGTGCCAGCAGCTTATGGGGGCAAGGGTCCTACGAGCAGTACTTC | TRBJ2-7 | TRBV7-7 | . | .
CASSFELAYEQYF | TGTGCCAGCAGCTTTGAGCTAGCCTACGAGCAGTACTTC | TRBJ2-7 | TRBV7-2 | . | .
CAWEEAGGSYEQYF | TGTGCCTGGGAGGAGGCGGGAGGGTCCTACGAGCAGTACTTC | TRBJ2-7 | TRBV30 | TRBD2 | .
CASSLGAGETQYF | TGTGCCAGCAGCTTGGGAGCGGGGGAGACCCAGTACTTC | TRBJ2-5 | TRBV7-2 | TRBD2 | .
CARSQGNDEQYF | TGTGCTCGGAGCCAGGGGAACGACGAGCAGTACTTC | TRBJ2-7 | TRBV2 | . | .
CASSFVSNTEAFF | TGTGCCAGCAGCTTTGTTTCAAACACTGAAGCTTTCTTT | TRBJ1-1 | TRBV7-9 | . | .
CASSMGLASEQYF | TGTGCCAGTAGTATGGGGCTAGCGAGCGAGCAGTACTTC | TRBJ2-7 | TRBV19 | . | few
CASSPNRGGYSPLHF | TGTGCCAGCAGCCCGAACAGGGGTGGATATTCACCCCTCCACTTT | TRBJ1-6 | TRBV7-9 | TRBD1 | .
CASSLERDSSYEQYF | TGCGCCAGCAGCTTGGAACGGGATAGCTCCTACGAGCAGTACTTC | TRBJ2-7 | TRBV5-1 | . | .
CASSWSGTGGNTIYF | TGCGCCAGCAGCTGGTCCGGGACAGGGGGAAACACCATATATTTT | TRBJ1-3 | TRBV5-1 | TRBD1 | .